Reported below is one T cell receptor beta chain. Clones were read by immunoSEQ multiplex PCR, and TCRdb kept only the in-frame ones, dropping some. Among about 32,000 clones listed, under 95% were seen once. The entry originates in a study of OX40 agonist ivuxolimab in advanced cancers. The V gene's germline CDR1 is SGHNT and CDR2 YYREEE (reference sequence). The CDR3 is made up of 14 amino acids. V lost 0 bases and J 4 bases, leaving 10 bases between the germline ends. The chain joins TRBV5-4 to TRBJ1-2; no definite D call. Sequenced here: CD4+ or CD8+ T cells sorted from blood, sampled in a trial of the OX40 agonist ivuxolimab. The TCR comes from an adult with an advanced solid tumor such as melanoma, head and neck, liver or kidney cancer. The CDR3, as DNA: TGTGCCAGCAGCTTGGCCTCGACGGGCTATGGCTACACCTTC. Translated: CASSLASTGYGYTF.